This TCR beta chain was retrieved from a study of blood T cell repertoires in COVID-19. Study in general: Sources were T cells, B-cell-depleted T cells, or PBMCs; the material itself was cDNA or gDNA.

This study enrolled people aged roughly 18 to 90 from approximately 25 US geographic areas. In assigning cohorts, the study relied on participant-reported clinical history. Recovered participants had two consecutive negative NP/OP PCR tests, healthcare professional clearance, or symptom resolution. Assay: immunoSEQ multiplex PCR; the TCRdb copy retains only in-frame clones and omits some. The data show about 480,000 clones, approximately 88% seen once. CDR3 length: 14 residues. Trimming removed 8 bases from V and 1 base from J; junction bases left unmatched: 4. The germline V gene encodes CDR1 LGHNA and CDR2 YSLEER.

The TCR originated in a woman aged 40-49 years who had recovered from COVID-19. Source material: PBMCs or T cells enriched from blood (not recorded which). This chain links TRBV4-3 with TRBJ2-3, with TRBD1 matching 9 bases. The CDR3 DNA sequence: TGCGCCAGCCGGGACAGGGCGGGCACAGATACGCAGTATTTT. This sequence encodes CASRDRAGTDTQYF.